This T cell receptor (beta chain) was recovered during a study of cytomegalovirus exposure and HLA in healthy donors. In the study overall: HLA-typed donors contributed about 85 million unique TCRs, which were held in an early data release.

The V gene's germline CDR1 is SNHLY and CDR2 FYNNEI. V was shortened by 5 bases and J by 0 bases, with 8 bases between the two germline ends. This CDR3 spans 15 amino acids. In the case of this clone: Its antigen remains unidentified.

This cohort consisted of healthy bone marrow donors. Notes on the study in general: When analyzed later, a missense DCLRE1C variant was found to be linked to TCR beta V- and J-gene trimming.

PCR primers comprised 60 Vbeta and 13 Jbeta primers. Profiling relied on immunoSEQ multiplex PCR, and the TCRdb table lists in-frame clones only, not all of them. The data show approximately 160,000 clones, roughly four fifths seen once. The source of this sequence is a woman younger than 35 in good health and CMV-seronegative. Sequenced material: PBMCs. The chain carries TRBV2 and TRBJ2-6; D remains ambiguous. CDR3 residues: CASSPTVSGANVLTF. The CDR3 region has the DNA TGTGCCAGCAGTCCAACAGTCTCTGGGGCCAACGTCCTGACTTTC.